This entry lists 27 T cell receptor beta chains sequenced from one sample in a study of blood T cell repertoires in COVID-19. Here immunoSEQ multiplex PCR was the method, and the copy in TCRdb shows in-frame clones only, minus some. The profile covers approximately 190,000 clones, with around 86% appearing a single time and around 6.1% taken by the ten largest. The specimen sequenced was peripheral blood. These receptors were obtained from a woman in her thirties or forties with acute or convalescent COVID-19.

As for this clone: A read error may account for a junction end that differs from germline. The chain has TRBV2 and TRBJ2-1; a weak D match, TRBD2 (6 bases). The CDR3 is 12 residues long. Germline V gene lookup returns CDR1 SNHLY and CDR2 FYNNEI. This CDR3 reads CASSLERTERVF. Here the CDR3 DNA reads TGTGCCAGCAGTTTAGAGCGGACGGAGCGGGTCTTC.

The gene calls are TRBV7-8 and TRBJ1-2; no definite D call. The CDR3 is 13 amino acids. The germline V and J ends were trimmed by 6 bases and 8 bases, with 16 bases remaining between them. CDR1 is SGHVS and CDR2 is FQNEAQ in the germline V gene. CDR3 loop: CASSPQTSAGYTF. As DNA, the CDR3 is TGTGCCAGCAGTCCCCAGACTTCTGCGGGCTACACCTTC.

The chain carries TRBV5-4 and TRBJ2-3, with 10 bases matching TRBD2. Per the germline V gene, CDR1 is SGHNT and CDR2 is YYREEE (reference sequence). This CDR3 contains 18 residues. J gave up 6 bases and V 2 bases, and 15 bases lay outside the gene matches. The CDR3 loop is CASSFVSGGSFGGDTQYF. DNA for the CDR3: TGTGCCAGCAGCTTTGTTAGCGGGGGGTCCTTCGGTGGGGATACGCAGTATTTT.

The V call is TRBV5-4, the J call TRBJ2-2; 7 bases agree with TRBD1. The J segment lost 5 bases and the V segment lost 4 bases, leaving 11 bases of the junction unmatched. The length of the CDR3 is 16 residues. CDR1 and CDR2 (germline): SGHNT, YYREEE (reference sequence). In nucleotides, the CDR3 is TGTGCCAGCAGCCACAACCGGGACAGATTAACCGGGGAGCTGTTTTTT. Protein: CASSHNRDRLTGELFF.

This clone was seen a single time. The chain has TRBV2 and TRBJ2-3, with D possibly matching TRBD1 (6 bases). Germline CDR1 and CDR2: SNHLY and FYNNEI. The CDR3 sequence is 15 residues long. Trimming took 6 bases from V and 0 from J, leaving 13 bases between them. The CDR3 region has the DNA TGTGCCAGCAGGAGGCGGACAGCGAGCACAGATACGCAGTATTTT. Protein: CASRRRTASTDTQYF. Drawing the rest from reference TRBV2 and TRBJ2-3, the complete variable domain is EPEVTQTPSHQVTQMGQEVILRCVPISNHLYFYWYRQILGQKVEFLVSFYNNEISEKSEIFDDQFSVERPDGSNFTLKIRSTKLEDSAMYFCASRRRTASTDTQYFGPGTRLTVL.

This chain's CDR3 is CASRLGPLSYNSPLHF. Written as DNA, the CDR3 is TGCGCCAGCAGACTGGGCCCTCTGTCCTATAATTCACCCCTCCACTTT. The V gene is TRBV5-1, the J gene TRBJ1-6; D unresolved. Trimming stripped 5 bases from V and 1 base from J, with 13 bases between. CDR3 length: 16 amino acids. The germline V gene encodes CDR1 SGHRS and CDR2 YFSETQ.

V gene TRBV15 combines with J gene TRBJ2-1; maybe TRBD2 (5 bases). Germline CDR1 LNHNV, CDR2 YYDKDF (reference sequence). The CDR3 totals 14 residues. Trimming took off 5 bases at V and 4 bases at J, with 12 bases between the two ends. CDR3 nucleotide sequence: TGTGCCACCAGCCCCGTCCGGGGTTACAATGAGCAGTTCTTC. This gives the protein CATSPVRGYNEQFF.

This sequence joins TRBV5-6 and TRBJ1-4, with 7 nucleotides matching TRBD1. Germline V CDR1 and CDR2: SGHDT, YYEEEE. J lost 8 bases, V lost 4 bases, and 5 bases had no gene match. This CDR3 comprises 13 residues. DNA for the CDR3: TGTGCCAGCAGCACCGACAGGGTCGAAAAACTGTTTTTT. This encodes CASSTDRVEKLFF.

The chain has TRBV5-1 and TRBJ1-1; the D gene is possibly TRBD1 (5 bases). The CDR3 contains 13 residues. V was pared by 7 bases and J by 1 base, with 11 bases between. Per germline, CDR1 SGHRS and CDR2 YFSETQ. The CDR3 region has the DNA TGCGCCAGCTACAGGACGGGGAACACTGAAGCTTTCTTT. Residues: CASYRTGNTEAFF.

This clone has more than one count but fewer than ten. The rearrangement links TRBV7-9 to TRBJ2-2; 8 bases fit TRBD2. This CDR3 has 16 amino acids. In germline, CDR1 is SEHNR, CDR2 FQNEAQ (reference sequence). V shed 5 bases, J shed 5 bases, and the junction held 10 bases outside the gene matches. The CDR3 is CASSQGLGVITGELFF. CDR3 nucleotide sequence: TGTGCCAGCAGCCAGGGACTAGGGGTAATTACCGGGGAGCTGTTTTTT.

This clone showed up just once. The chain couples TRBV5-1 to TRBJ2-7; TRBD1 might be the D (7 bases). The V end lost 0 bases, the J end lost 5 bases, and 12 bases lay between the germline ends. This CDR3 contains 14 residues. Germline values: CDR1 SGHRS, CDR2 YFSETQ. In DNA, the CDR3 is TGCGCCAGCAGCTTGGAGGCCAGGGGGGACGAGCAGTACTTC. Encoded protein: CASSLEARGDEQYF.

CDR3 nucleotide sequence: TGTGCCAGCAGTGAAGGAAAGAGACAGGCTACGGCCTACGAGCAGTACTTC. This encodes CASSEGKRQATAYEQYF. V is TRBV2 and J is TRBJ2-7; maybe TRBD1 (6 bases). The CDR3 spans 17 residues. The V end lost 1 base, the J end lost 2 bases, and 18 bases lay between the germline ends. Looked up from germline, CDR1 is SNHLY and CDR2 is FYNNEI.

The gene calls are TRBV15 and TRBJ1-1, with 8 bases that match TRBD1. The J segment lost 6 bases and the V segment lost 3 bases, leaving 12 bases of the junction unmatched. In germline, CDR1 is LNHNV, CDR2 YYDKDF (reference sequence). The CDR3 covers 16 residues. The CDR3 loop reads CATSRAAGRGLPEAFF. Here the CDR3 DNA reads TGTGCCACCAGCAGGGCGGCGGGCAGGGGGCTTCCTGAAGCTTTCTTT.

The CDR3 loop is CASTPLSPLHF. The CDR3 DNA reads as TGTGCCAGCACTCCCCTTTCACCCCTCCACTTT. This chain links TRBV2 with TRBJ1-6; D gene ambiguous. The CDR3 runs 11 residues. The germline V and J ends were trimmed by 7 bases and 9 bases, with 7 bases remaining between them. Germline V CDR1 and CDR2: SNHLY, FYNNEI.

This chain connects TRBV29-1 to TRBJ2-7, with TRBD2 as a possible D gene (5 bases). Germline loops: CDR1 SQVTM, CDR2 ANQGSEA. CDR3 length: 14 amino acids. Trimming stripped 3 bases from V and 1 base from J, with 13 bases between. The CDR3 nucleotides are TGCAGCGTTGATGGTGGTGGACTGTCCTACGAGCAGTACTTC. This sequence encodes CSVDGGGLSYEQYF.

CDR3 sequence (DNA): TGTGCCAGCAGCCAGGGTCGTGTTGATACGCAGTATTTT. This codes for CASSQGRVDTQYF. The V call is TRBV5-6, the J call TRBJ2-3, with D perhaps matching TRBD1 (5 bases). The CDR3 length is 13 residues. CDR1 SGHDT and CDR2 YYEEEE come from the germline V gene. Deletions cut 4 bases from V and 6 bases from J, with 12 bases between.

For the CDR3, the DNA is TGTGCCAGCAGTTTGCGGTCCTCGATCTCTGGGGCCAACGTCCTGACTTTC. It specifies CASSLRSSISGANVLTF. The V gene is TRBV27, the J gene TRBJ2-6; D is undetermined. CDR1 MNHEY and CDR2 SMNVEV come from the germline V gene (reference sequence). The CDR3 runs to 17 residues. The ends were cut back, 3 bases at V and 0 bases at J, with 12 bases in the middle.

The CDR3 sequence: CASSLVTSSNEQFF. CDR3 DNA: TGTGCCAGCAGCTTAGTTACTAGTAGCAATGAGCAGTTCTTC. V and J are TRBV11-3 and TRBJ2-1, with a weak D call TRBD2 (5 bases). The germline V gene has CDR1 SGHNT and CDR2 YENEEA. Trimming stripped 1 base from V and 6 bases from J, with 10 bases between. The CDR3 runs to 14 residues.

This sequence joins TRBV28 and TRBJ2-5; the match to TRBD1 covers 9 bases. The CDR3 consists of 16 residues. With V trimmed by 5 bases and J by 6 bases, 13 bases remained unmatched. CDR1 MDHEN and CDR2 SYDVKM come from the germline V gene. The CDR3 DNA sequence: TGTGCCAGCAGTCGATGGGGACAGGGTGGGGTGAAGACCCAGTACTTC. This codes for CASSRWGQGGVKTQYF.

J is TRBJ2-4 and V is TRBV28, with 16 bases that match TRBD2. CDR1 and CDR2 from the germline V gene are MDHEN and SYDVKM. The CDR3 spans 20 residues. V trimming: 5 bases; J trimming: 2 bases; junction bases outside the gene matches: 12. CDR3 sequence: CASSLGTSGGAVTPKNIQYF. CDR3 sequence (DNA): TGTGCCAGCAGTCTGGGGACTAGCGGGGGGGCCGTAACACCCAAAAACATTCAGTACTTC.

V and J are TRBV4-1 and TRBJ2-7; 11 bases fit TRBD2. Germline values: CDR1 MGHRA, CDR2 YSYEKL. V lost 2 bases and J lost 3; bases outside the gene matches: 3. The CDR3 is 15 amino acids. The CDR3 loop reads CASSQNSGRGYEQYF. CDR3 in DNA: TGCGCCAGCAGCCAAAATAGCGGGAGGGGCTACGAGCAGTACTTC.

This clone occurred once. The chain joins TRBV5-1 to TRBJ2-3; 8 nucleotides line up with TRBD1. CDR1 and CDR2 from the germline V gene are SGHRS and YFSETQ. There are 15 residues in the CDR3. V trimming: 2 bases; J trimming: 4 bases; junction bases outside the gene matches: 6. This CDR3 reads CASSFGQGRPDTQYF. The CDR3 nucleotides are TGCGCCAGCAGCTTCGGACAGGGCCGCCCAGATACGCAGTATTTT.

V is TRBV10-3 and J is TRBJ2-1, with a possible D match to TRBD2 (6 bases). The CDR3 extends over 17 amino acids. Trimming removed 2 bases at V and 2 bases at J, with 16 bases between. Germline loops: CDR1 ENHRY, CDR2 SYGVKD. In DNA form, the CDR3 reads TGTGCCATCAGTGAGAGGATCGGGCGGGGAACCTACAATGAGCAGTTCTTC. Translating it yields CAISERIGRGTYNEQFF.

V and J are TRBV28 and TRBJ1-2; tentative D call: TRBD1 (5 bases). V dropped 7 bases and J dropped 4 bases, with 19 bases sitting between them. The CDR3 runs to 15 residues. CDR1 MDHEN and CDR2 SYDVKM come from the germline V gene. DNA for the CDR3: TGTGCCAGCACCTTTGGTACGAGACAGTCCTATGGCTACACCTTC. The encoded protein is CASTFGTRQSYGYTF.

This rearrangement joins TRBV5-1 to TRBJ1-2; tentative D call: TRBD1 (6 bases). The germline V and J ends were trimmed by 3 bases and 4 bases, with 16 bases remaining between them. Germline values: CDR1 SGHRS, CDR2 YFSETQ. The CDR3 loop spans 15 amino acids. The chain's CDR3 is CASSSILPRGYGYTF. The CDR3, as DNA: TGCGCCAGCAGCTCAATACTTCCCAGGGGCTATGGCTACACCTTC.

V usage is TRBV30 and J usage is TRBJ2-5, with 11 bases fitting TRBD2. V gave up 0 bases and J gave up 2 bases; unmatched junction bases: 11. The CDR3 extends over 18 amino acids. Per germline, CDR1 GTSNPN and CDR2 SVGIG (reference sequence). DNA for the CDR3: TGTGCCTGGAGTGTAGGATTGTCTAGCGGGAGGAGTCAAGAGACCCAGTACTTC. Protein: CAWSVGLSSGRSQETQYF.

This clone was detected once. The rearrangement links TRBV28 to TRBJ1-1; perhaps TRBD1 as D (6 bases). The V gene's germline CDR1 is MDHEN and CDR2 SYDVKM. Trimming shortened V by 6 bases and J by 3 bases, and 14 bases separated the two germline ends. This CDR3 has 14 amino acids. The CDR3 is CASSRPDRYTEAFF. As DNA, the CDR3 is TGTGCCAGCAGCCGACCCGACAGGTACACTGAAGCTTTCTTT.